Listed here are 19 T cell receptor beta chains from one sample, sequenced in a study of control samples from healthy donors and cancer patients. Repertoires were generated with immunoSEQ multiplex PCR, while TCRdb's copy carries only in-frame clones and drops some. The sample shows 160,000 or so clones, under 96% of them seen only once. Sequencing was done on a sample of blood. The receptors shown here come from a woman in her 30s in good health.

This rearrangement joins TRBV11-3 to TRBJ2-7, with 7 bases identical to TRBD1. Per germline, CDR1 SGHNT and CDR2 YENEEA. The junction had 7 bases not matched to a gene; V was cut back by 5 bases and J by 3 bases. CDR3 size: 14 residues. Written as DNA, the CDR3 is TGTGCCAGCAGCCCAGGGGGTGTAGACTACGAGCAGTACTTC. It yields the protein CASSPGGVDYEQYF.

The gene calls are TRBV28 and TRBJ1-3, with D possibly being TRBD1 (6 bases). From germline, CDR1 is MDHEN and CDR2 SYDVKM. The CDR3 is made up of 14 amino acids. The V and J ends lost 5 bases and 4 bases respectively, with 12 bases between them. CDR3 nucleotide sequence: TGTGCCAGCAGTCACAGGGTACACGGAAACACCATATATTTT. It yields the protein CASSHRVHGNTIYF. Full variable domain (missing parts from reference TRBV28 and TRBJ1-3): DVKVTQSSRYLVKRTGEKVFLECVQDMDHENMFWYRQDPGLGLRLIYFSYDVKMKEKGDIPEGYSVSREKKERFSLILESASTNQTSMYLCASSHRVHGNTIYFGEGSWLTVV.

The gene calls are TRBV28 and TRBJ1-4; D is unresolved. Trimming shortened V by 5 bases and J by 0 bases, and 10 bases separated the two germline ends. Germline assignment: CDR1 MDHEN and CDR2 SYDVKM. This CDR3 comprises 15 residues. The CDR3 is CASSEEGATNEKLFF. The CDR3 DNA follows: TGTGCCAGCAGTGAGGAGGGCGCAACTAATGAAAAACTGTTTTTT.

The chain couples TRBV4-2 to TRBJ1-2; D gene uncertain. Germline values: CDR1 LGHNA, CDR2 YNFKEQ. Trimming took off 0 bases at V and 5 bases at J, with 7 bases between the two ends. This CDR3 has 13 amino acids. The CDR3 DNA reads as TGTGCCAGCAGCCAAGATCTGGGGTATGGCTACACCTTC. This encodes CASSQDLGYGYTF.

The V and J genes are TRBV18 and TRBJ2-1; possible D gene TRBD1, 6 bases. Germline V CDR1 and CDR2: KGHSH, LQKENI. Trimming shortened V by 4 bases and J by 1 base, and 11 bases separated the two germline ends. This CDR3 is built from 15 residues. The CDR3 here is CASSLQGESYNEQFF. The CDR3 DNA reads as TGTGCCAGCTCACTACAGGGAGAATCCTACAATGAGCAGTTCTTC.

V gene TRBV6-2 or TRBV6-3 combines with J gene TRBJ2-1; 11 bases align to TRBD2. The CDR3 runs to 18 residues. V shed 2 bases and J 6 bases; nucleotides not matched to a gene: 12. The V gene's germline CDR1 is MNHEY and CDR2 SVGEGT. Written as DNA, the CDR3 is TGTGCCAGCAGTTACCTTTCCCTAGCGGGAGGCCGGGTCAATGAGCAGTTCTTC. As protein: CASSYLSLAGGRVNEQFF.

The V and J genes are TRBV27 and TRBJ2-1, with D hard to call. The V end was cut by 0 bases, the J end by 8 bases, with 14 bases between. The CDR3 consists of 15 residues. Germline loops: CDR1 MNHEY, CDR2 SMNVEV (reference sequence). The CDR3 DNA reads as TGTGCCAGCAGTTTATCCGCATGGGTTATCTATGAGCAGTTCTTC. Protein: CASSLSAWVIYEQFF.

The chain uses TRBV5-1 and TRBJ2-1; D uncertain. V dropped 0 bases and J dropped 0 bases, with 19 bases sitting between them. Germline assignment: CDR1 SGHRS and CDR2 YFSETQ. The CDR3 has 19 residues. The CDR3 DNA follows: TGCGCCAGCAGCTTGGTGGGCCACATAGGTTCTAGCTCCTACAATGAGCAGTTCTTC. Translated: CASSLVGHIGSSSYNEQFF.

The chain employs TRBV5-1 and TRBJ1-1; D remains ambiguous. V lost 0 bases to trimming and J lost 3 bases, with 12 bases between them. Germline V gives CDR1 SGHRS, CDR2 YFSETQ. CDR3 length: 15 residues. The CDR3 here is CASSLAPGVDTEAFF. CDR3 nucleotide sequence: TGCGCCAGCAGCTTGGCCCCCGGGGTAGACACTGAAGCTTTCTTT.

This chain's CDR3 is CASSNRQGGSNQPQHF. Here the CDR3 DNA reads TGTGCCAGCAGTAACCGACAGGGGGGTAGCAATCAGCCCCAGCATTTT. The genes are TRBV2 and TRBJ1-5; TRBD1 agrees at 9 bases. This CDR3 is built from 16 residues. The V gene's germline CDR1 is SNHLY and CDR2 FYNNEI. V shed 5 bases and J 0 bases; nucleotides not matched to a gene: 5.

In its sample, this clone was seen once. The V gene is TRBV28, the J gene TRBJ1-1; TRBD1 might be the D (6 bases). The CDR3 contains 14 residues. The germline V and J ends were trimmed by 5 bases and 0 bases, with 10 bases remaining between them. Germline CDR1 MDHEN, CDR2 SYDVKM. CDR3 protein: CASSPQGLNTEAFF. The CDR3 nucleotides are TGTGCCAGCAGTCCACAGGGTTTGAACACTGAAGCTTTCTTT.

The gene calls are TRBV7-8 and TRBJ2-7; D is uncertain. The germline V and J ends were trimmed by 4 bases and 3 bases, with 13 bases remaining between them. CDR1 is SGHVS and CDR2 is FQNEAQ in the germline V gene. The CDR3 runs 14 residues. Written as DNA, the CDR3 is TGTGCCAGCAGCTCCGACACGGTCGTCTACGAGCAGTACTTC. It codes for CASSSDTVVYEQYF.

The chain couples TRBV9 to TRBJ2-3, with D hard to call. Trimming shortened V by 1 base and J by 1 base, and 10 bases separated the two germline ends. CDR1 SGDLS and CDR2 YYNGEE come from the germline V gene. The CDR3 spans 15 residues. The CDR3, as DNA: TGTGCCAGCAGCGTACGTGCAGTGGGCACAGATACGCAGTATTTT. It is translated as CASSVRAVGTDTQYF.

The rearrangement links TRBV5-1 to TRBJ2-2; D possibly corresponds to TRBD1 (6 bases). The V gene lost 3 bases and the J gene lost 3 bases, with 18 bases spanning the gap. The CDR3 loop spans 17 amino acids. Germline CDR1 SGHRS, CDR2 YFSETQ. The CDR3 DNA follows: TGCGCCAGCAGCTCCCAACCCAGGGGTAGAGACACCGGGGAGCTGTTTTTT. Residues: CASSSQPRGRDTGELFF.

The rearrangement joins TRBV5-1 to TRBJ2-1; D may be TRBD2 (6 bases). Germline V CDR1 and CDR2: SGHRS, YFSETQ. CDR3 size: 16 residues. V lost 4 bases and J lost 0, with 14 bases in between. This chain's CDR3 is CASSASGSSSYNEQFF. CDR3 bases: TGCGCCAGCAGCGCCAGCGGGTCGAGCTCCTACAATGAGCAGTTCTTC.

The chain joins TRBV7-3 to TRBJ2-3; D perhaps matches TRBD2 (6 bases). V shed 2 bases and J shed 2 bases, with 11 bases lying between them. The CDR3 runs 15 residues. In germline, CDR1 is SGHTA, CDR2 FQGTGA. The CDR3 protein is CASSLGGSYTDTQYF. CDR3 in DNA: TGTGCCAGCAGCTTAGGGGGGAGCTACACAGATACGCAGTATTTT.

The rearrangement joins TRBV9 to TRBJ1-5; 9 bases fit TRBD1. In germline, CDR1 is SGDLS, CDR2 YYNGEE. There are 16 residues in the CDR3. The ends lost 3 bases at V and 5 bases at J; junction bases unmatched: 9. CDR3 sequence (DNA): TGTGCCAGCAGCGCGGGACAGGGTAATATCTATCAGCCCCAGCATTTT. The encoded protein is CASSAGQGNIYQPQHF.

The CDR3 reads CASSPPTPPYEQYF. CDR3 sequence (DNA): TGTGCCAGCAGCCCACCGACACCCCCCTACGAGCAGTACTTC. The chain links TRBV7-9 to TRBJ2-7; the D is unclear. Germline V gives CDR1 SEHNR, CDR2 FQNEAQ (reference sequence). Between the trimmed V and J ends, which lost 5 bases and 2 bases, there was a span of 13 bases. The CDR3 extends over 14 amino acids.

The rearrangement links TRBV2 to TRBJ1-5; the D gene is possibly TRBD1 (6 bases). CDR1 and CDR2 from the germline V gene are SNHLY and FYNNEI. Trimming removed 5 bases from V and 8 bases from J, with 16 bases in between. This CDR3 has 14 amino acids. CDR3 amino acids: CASSSQGPGKPQHF. DNA of the CDR3: TGTGCCAGCAGTTCACAGGGCCCAGGAAAGCCCCAGCATTTT.